Listed below are T cell receptor beta chains from one sample, sequenced in a study of blood T cell repertoires in COVID-19. Repertoires were generated with immunoSEQ multiplex PCR, while TCRdb's copy carries only in-frame clones and drops some. Here the sample spans approximately 130,000 clones, around 87% being singletons. Sequenced sample: peripheral blood. These receptors all stem from a woman aged 45-60 years who had recovered from COVID-19. Both conserved end residues are part of each CDR3.

TRBJ1-1 TRBV5-1 CASSPWQGTNTEAFF
TRBJ2-7 TRBV10-2 CASSDQGSLYEQYF
TRBJ2-5 TRBV5-1 CASSIRTGGAETQYF
TRBJ2-5 TRBV30 CAWSTRGETQYF
TRBJ2-3 TRBV6-5 CASSSPSDRGLVTQYF
TRBJ1-5 TRBV6-5 CASRLDSHSNQPQHF
TRBJ2-1 TRBV6-5 CASSYSAGSTYNEQFF
TRBJ2-1 TRBV10-3 CACGTSGDNEQFF
TRBJ1-4 TRBV6-5 CASSPGGGKLFF
TRBJ2-1 TRBV24-1 CATSRTTGTRNNEQFF
TRBJ2-7 TRBV4-2 CASSQDAYTSGSPGSYEQYF